This T cell receptor beta chain was sequenced in a study of cytomegalovirus exposure and HLA in healthy donors. The table lists this clone with a few counts. It was with 60 Vbeta and 13 Jbeta primers that the PCR ran. The assay was immunoSEQ multiplex PCR, and TCRdb's table has in-frame clones only and misses some. The table shows roughly 120,000 clones, with about 8.6% occurring only once. The germline V gene encodes CDR1 SNHLY and CDR2 FYNNEI. V was cut by 4 bases and J by 6 bases, with 10 bases left in between. This CDR3 is built from 13 residues. The chain uses TRBV2 and TRBJ2-1; TRBD1 is a possible D gene (5 bases). This TCR derives from a woman aged 40 to 50 in good health and CMV-seropositive. The sequenced sample was PBMCs. The CDR3 nucleotides read TGTGCCAGCAGTGTGGACACCCCCAATGAGCAGTTCTTC. Encoded protein: CASSVDTPNEQFF.